The 27 T cell receptor beta chains given below trace back to one sample, sequenced in a study of early T cells in non-severe SARS-CoV-2 infection. TCRdb fed the 5' RACE reads into MiXCR, producing one record per CDR3 protein. The data show around 67,000 distinct CDR3 sequences, with about 10% seen just once and roughly 6% held by the top ten. The specimen comprised whole blood, sampled at baseline. All receptors come from an adult who was a healthcare worker with PCR-confirmed SARS-CoV-2 infection or an uninfected control (not recorded which).

This clonotype was observed at least ten times. V gene TRBV3-1 combines with J gene TRBJ2-3; 9 bases are a match to TRBD2. Germline-derived CDR1 and CDR2 are LGHDT and YNNKEL (reference sequence). Trimming at V came to 1 base and at J to 8 bases, leaving 7 bases not matched to a gene. The CDR3 is 15 amino acids. The CDR3 DNA reads TGTGCCAGCAGCCAAGTCGCTAGCGGGGCGAGTACGCAGTATTTT. The encoded protein is CASSQVASGASTQYF.

The J gene is TRBJ1-1, the V gene TRBV7-8, with no clear D. Germline V lookup: CDR1 SGHVS, CDR2 FQNEAQ. The CDR3 has 16 residues. The V and J ends lost 5 bases and 0 bases respectively, with 16 bases between them. CDR3 protein: CASSPRSGLMNTEAFF. CDR3 in DNA: TGTGCCAGCAGCCCAAGATCTGGATTAATGAACACTGAAGCTTTCTTT. Together with reference TRBV7-8 and TRBJ1-1, the CDR3 gives the full variable domain: GAGVSQSPRYKVAKRGQDVALRCDPISGHVSLFWYQQALGQGPEFLTYFQNEAQLDKSGLPSDRFFAERPEGSVSTLKIQRTQQEDSAVYLCASSPRSGLMNTEAFFGQGTRLTVV.

In this sample, this clonotype turned up a few times. This chain uses TRBV29-1 with TRBJ2-2, with 8 bases aligning to TRBD2. The junction had 4 bases not matched to a gene; V was cut back by 7 bases and J by 3 bases. Germline V gene sequence: CDR1 SQVTM, CDR2 ANQGSEA. CDR3 length: 13 amino acids. The DNA of the CDR3 is TGCAGCGGCGGGACTAGTGACACCGGGGAGCTGTTTTTT. Amino acids: CSGGTSDTGELFF.

A few counts support this clonotype. The chain employs TRBV6-5 and TRBJ2-1; tentative D call: TRBD2 (6 bases). The germline V and J ends were trimmed by 7 bases and 5 bases, with 24 bases remaining between them. The CDR3 loop spans 17 amino acids. In germline, CDR1 is MNHEY, CDR2 SVGAGI. The CDR3 nucleotides read TGTGCCAGCACCGCCCGGCGGACTATATCCACCAACAATGAGCAGTTCTTC. Translating it yields CASTARRTISTNNEQFF.

This chain links TRBV7-2 with TRBJ1-1, with a tentative D call TRBD1 (6 bases). Trimming left V 0 bases short and J 7 bases short, with 15 bases between. From germline, CDR1 is SGHTA and CDR2 FQGNSA. CDR3 length equals 15 residues. The CDR3 DNA sequence: TGTGCCAGCAGCTTAGCGCGTGGGGGGCGGAGTGAAGCTTTCTTT. Translated, it gives CASSLARGGRSEAFF. The complete variable domain, with remaining parts taken from reference TRBV7-2 and TRBJ1-1, reads GAGVSQSPSNKVTEKGKDVELRCDPISGHTALYWYRQSLGQGLEFLIYFQGNSAPDKSGLPSDRFSAERTGGSVSTLTIQRTQQEDSAVYLCASSLARGGRSEAFFGQGTRLTVV.

This clonotype turned up a few times. The genes are TRBV20-1 and TRBJ2-3, with 8 bases matching TRBD2. The junction had 4 bases not matched to a gene; V was cut back by 2 bases and J by 3 bases. The CDR3 consists of 14 residues. Germline V gene sequence: CDR1 DFQATT, CDR2 SNEGSKA (reference sequence). CDR3 sequence (DNA): TGCAGTGCTAGATCGGGACTAGGTACAGATACGCAGTATTTT. It codes for CSARSGLGTDTQYF.

This rearrangement joins TRBV5-4 to TRBJ2-3; TRBD2 matches 13 bases. The CDR3 has 17 residues. Germline lookup yields CDR1 SGHNT and CDR2 YYREEE (reference sequence). J gave up 2 bases and V 4 bases, and 7 bases lay outside the gene matches. CDR3 sequence (DNA): TGTGCCAGCAGCCCTAAGACTAGCGGGGGGCTCACAGATACGCAGTATTTT. It codes for CASSPKTSGGLTDTQYF.

In regard to this clonotype: The junction and the germline gene differ at one end; a read error may be behind it. This chain connects TRBV7-7 to TRBJ2-5; a weak D match, TRBD1 (5 bases). CDR1 and CDR2 from the germline V gene are SSHAT and FNYEAQ (reference sequence). CDR3 length equals 13 residues. The CDR3 here is CASSQDTQETQYF. The CDR3 nucleotides are TGTGCTAGCAGCCAGGACACGCAAGAGACCCAGTACTTC.

This chain connects TRBV11-2 to TRBJ2-7; D is perhaps TRBD1 (5 bases). Trimming shortened V by 1 base and J by 6 bases, and 13 bases separated the two germline ends. CDR3 length: 14 amino acids. Germline CDR1 SGHAT, CDR2 FQNNGV. The DNA for the CDR3 is TGTGCCAGCAGCTTAGGTGCAGGGCTCCGCGAGCAGTACTTC. It specifies CASSLGAGLREQYF.

The rearrangement links TRBV7-2 to TRBJ2-7; no definite D call. CDR1 is SGHTA, CDR2 FQGNSA, per germline. The CDR3 extends over 13 amino acids. Trimming left V 1 base short and J 4 bases short, with 8 bases between. CDR3 DNA: TGTGCCAGCAGCTTAGACACCAAGTACGAGCAGTACTTC. It yields the protein CASSLDTKYEQYF.

The chain joins TRBV29-1 to TRBJ2-2; D unresolved. Per germline, CDR1 SQVTM and CDR2 ANQGSEA. CDR3 length: 14 amino acids. V lost 4 bases and J lost 0, with 9 bases in between. The CDR3 region is CSVVSQPNTGELFF. The CDR3 DNA reads as TGCAGCGTTGTGTCCCAGCCGAACACCGGGGAGCTGTTTTTT.

This clonotype occurred a few times. The V gene is TRBV7-6, the J gene TRBJ2-1, with 10 bases fitting TRBD1. Germline V lookup: CDR1 SGHVS, CDR2 FNYEAQ. J was trimmed by 10 bases and V by 5 bases; bases with no gene match: 14. This CDR3 has 16 residues. The CDR3 DNA follows: TGTGCCAGCAGCCCCCAAGGGGACAGGGGATTTGGCGAGCAGTTCTTC. This sequence encodes CASSPQGDRGFGEQFF.

This clonotype was detected only a few times. The chain couples TRBV5-1 to TRBJ1-5; D unclear. CDR1 is SGHRS and CDR2 is YFSETQ in the germline V gene. The germline V and J ends were trimmed by 0 bases and 5 bases, with 9 bases remaining between them. The CDR3 has 14 residues. This chain's CDR3 is CASSLAGLDQPQHF. CDR3 DNA sequence: TGCGCCAGCAGCTTGGCCGGGCTGGATCAGCCCCAGCATTTT.

The rearrangement links TRBV7-9 to TRBJ1-4; D possibly corresponds to TRBD1 (6 bases). With 4 bases removed from V and 6 bases from J, the gap between germline ends came to 12 bases. The length of the CDR3 is 14 residues. In germline, CDR1 is SEHNR, CDR2 FQNEAQ (reference sequence). CDR3 protein: CASSSLGGDEKLFF. CDR3 in DNA: TGTGCCAGCAGCTCCTTAGGGGGGGATGAAAAACTGTTTTTT.

This clonotype was counted only a few times. The chain uses TRBV10-2 and TRBJ2-3, with a possible D match to TRBD2 (5 bases). V was trimmed by 8 bases and J by 2 bases, leaving 5 bases between them. The CDR3 has 11 amino acids. The germline CDR1 and CDR2 sequences are WSHSY and SAAADI. The CDR3 loop reads CASRDTDTQYF. CDR3 in DNA: TGCGCCAGCCGGGACACAGATACGCAGTATTTT.

The rearrangement joins TRBV7-6 to TRBJ1-1; D unresolved. CDR3 length equals 14 residues. Trimming stripped 3 bases from V and 0 bases from J, with 8 bases between. Germline V gene lookup returns CDR1 SGHVS and CDR2 FNYEAQ. CDR3 residues: CASSLSRLNTEAFF. In DNA form, the CDR3 reads TGTGCCAGCAGCTTGTCGCGCCTGAACACTGAAGCTTTCTTT. Variable domain in full (rest from reference TRBV7-6 and TRBJ1-1): GAGVSQSPRYKVTKRGQDVALRCDPISGHVSLYWYRQALGQGPEFLTYFNYEAQQDKSGLPNDRFSAERPEGSISTLTIQRTEQRDSAMYRCASSLSRLNTEAFFGQGTRLTVV.

The genes are TRBV28 and TRBJ2-1; 11 bases match TRBD2. V dropped 7 bases and J dropped 7; count of bases not matched to a gene: 12. The germline gives CDR1 MDHEN, CDR2 SYDVKM. CDR3 length: 16 residues. The CDR3 spells CASNSPATSGSNEQFF. For the CDR3, the DNA is TGTGCCAGCAATAGCCCCGCCACTAGCGGGAGTAATGAGCAGTTCTTC.

This clonotype was detected ten times or more. The chain joins TRBV29-1 to TRBJ2-5; D is unresolved. The CDR3 has 12 residues. Germline CDR1 and CDR2: SQVTM and ANQGSEA. The germline V and J ends were trimmed by 0 bases and 6 bases, with 8 bases remaining between them. CDR3 protein: CSVEEGMQTQYF. The CDR3 bases are TGCAGCGTTGAAGAAGGGATGCAGACCCAGTACTTC. Variable domain in full (rest from reference TRBV29-1 and TRBJ2-5): SAVISQKPSRDICQRGTSLTIQCQVDSQVTMMFWYRQQPGQSLTLIATANQGSEATYESGFVIDKFPISRPNLTFSTLTVSNMSPEDSSIYLCSVEEGMQTQYFGPGTRLLVL.

This clonotype was observed many times. The V gene is TRBV20-1, the J gene TRBJ2-7, with 7 nucleotides matching TRBD1. The CDR3 is made up of 13 amino acids. V dropped 1 base and J dropped 3; count of bases not matched to a gene: 3. CDR1 is DFQATT, CDR2 SNEGSKA, per germline (reference sequence). Here the CDR3 DNA reads TGCAGTGCTAGAGGACAGGGAGACTACGAGCAGTACTTC. Residues: CSARGQGDYEQYF.

This CDR3 reads CASSLRDTSDYGYTF. The CDR3 region has the DNA TGTGCCAGCAGTCTCCGGGACACCTCTGACTATGGCTACACCTTC. The V call is TRBV6-2 or TRBV6-3, the J call TRBJ1-2; a possible D gene is TRBD1 (6 bases). V lost 5 bases, J lost 3 bases, and 16 bases lay in between. The length of the CDR3 is 15 residues. CDR1 MNHEY and CDR2 SVGEGT come from the germline V gene.

The chain uses TRBV29-1 and TRBJ1-2, with D perhaps matching TRBD1 (5 bases). Germline V gene lookup returns CDR1 SQVTM and CDR2 ANQGSEA. The CDR3 has 14 amino acids. Between the trimmed V and J ends, which lost 0 bases and 4 bases, there was a span of 12 bases. The CDR3 region has the DNA TGCAGCGTTGAAGATTCTGGGGCTTTCTATGGCTACACCTTC. Translating it yields CSVEDSGAFYGYTF.

This clonotype was detected ten times or more. The CDR3 protein is CASSLGSPGANVLTF. The CDR3 region has the DNA TGTGCCAGCAGCTTAGGCAGCCCTGGGGCCAACGTCCTGACTTTC. The chain is built from TRBV7-7 and TRBJ2-6; D is ambiguous. Per the germline V gene, CDR1 is SSHAT and CDR2 is FNYEAQ (reference sequence). The V gene lost 1 base and the J gene lost 2 bases, with 6 bases spanning the gap. The CDR3 spans 15 residues.

The CDR3 bases are TGTGCCAGCAGTTCAGGGGAGGCTGGGGCCAACGTCCTGACTTTC. It codes for CASSSGEAGANVLTF. The V call is TRBV12-3 or TRBV12-4, the J call TRBJ2-6; D may be TRBD1 or TRBD2 (6 bases each). The CDR3 runs 15 residues. V was cut by 4 bases and J by 2 bases, with 9 bases left in between.

This rearrangement joins TRBV7-2 to TRBJ2-1; D ambiguous. This CDR3 spans 12 amino acids. Trimming cost V 5 bases and J 9 bases, with 11 bases left between them. Germline CDR1 and CDR2: SGHTA and FQGNSA. Here the CDR3 reads CASSPPSGEQFF. As DNA, the CDR3 is TGTGCCAGCAGCCCCCCGTCGGGTGAGCAGTTCTTC.

The chain carries TRBV6-6 and TRBJ1-3; unclear D gene. Germline CDR1 MNHNY, CDR2 SVGAGI (reference sequence). V lost 0 bases to trimming and J lost 4 bases, with 7 bases between them. The CDR3 loop spans 14 amino acids. The CDR3 nucleotides read TGTGCCAGCAGTTACTCGATGGGAGGAAACACCATATATTTT. This translates into CASSYSMGGNTIYF.

The rearrangement joins TRBV6-6 to TRBJ1-1; 7 nucleotides line up with TRBD1. The CDR3 consists of 15 residues. Trimming at V came to 0 bases and at J to 1 base, leaving 2 bases not matched to a gene. Per germline, CDR1 MNHNY and CDR2 SVGAGI (reference sequence). CDR3 in DNA: TGTGCCAGCAGTTACTCGTGGACAGGGAACACTGAAGCTTTCTTT. It specifies CASSYSWTGNTEAFF.

As DNA, the CDR3 is TGCAGCGTTGCCCGGGGCATCTCAGAGGGGATTCACACTGAAGCTTTCTTT. It yields the protein CSVARGISEGIHTEAFF. J is TRBJ1-1 and V is TRBV29-1, with a tentative D call TRBD1 (5 bases). From germline, CDR1 is SQVTM and CDR2 ANQGSEA. The CDR3 is 17 amino acids. V was cut by 4 bases and J by 3 bases, with 24 bases left in between. The full variable domain, its missing parts supplied by reference TRBV29-1 and TRBJ1-1, is SAVISQKPSRDICQRGTSLTIQCQVDSQVTMMFWYRQQPGQSLTLIATANQGSEATYESGFVIDKFPISRPNLTFSTLTVSNMSPEDSSIYLCSVARGISEGIHTEAFFGQGTRLTVV.